Presented here are 18 T cell receptor beta chains from one specimen sequenced in a study of blood T cell repertoires in COVID-19. Libraries were prepared by immunoSEQ multiplex PCR; TCRdb keeps only in-frame clonotypes and omits some of them. Here the sample spans 390,000 or so clones, roughly 90% being singletons. Sequencing used peripheral blood. The receptors come from a man between 18 and 35 years old with active or convalescent COVID-19.

The CDR3 reads CASSPGTGGGTYTF. The CDR3 DNA is TGTGCCAGCAGCCCAGGGACAGGGGGCGGTACCTACACCTTC. The chain uses TRBV7-2 and TRBJ1-2; 12 bases line up with TRBD1. The ends lost 5 bases at V and 10 bases at J; junction bases unmatched: 8. The CDR3 consists of 14 residues. Germline V CDR1 and CDR2: SGHTA, FQGNSA. The full variable domain, with the rest looked up from reference TRBV7-2 and TRBJ1-2, is GAGVSQSPSNKVTEKGKDVELRCDPISGHTALYWYRQSLGQGLEFLIYFQGNSAPDKSGLPSDRFSAERTGGSVSTLTIQRTQQEDSAVYLCASSPGTGGGTYTFGSGTRLTVV.

The J gene is TRBJ2-7, the V gene TRBV7-9; D gene unclear. Germline CDR1 and CDR2: SEHNR and FQNEAQ (reference sequence). The V and J ends lost 3 bases and 6 bases respectively, with 15 bases between them. The CDR3 sequence is 14 residues long. The CDR3 is CASSFDVTLGEQYF. In DNA, the CDR3 is TGTGCCAGCAGCTTTGACGTCACCCTAGGCGAGCAGTACTTC.

The V and J genes are TRBV5-1 and TRBJ2-7; possible D gene TRBD2, 5 bases. Germline loops: CDR1 SGHRS, CDR2 YFSETQ. The CDR3 length is 14 residues. Between the trimmed V and J ends, which lost 4 bases and 2 bases, there was a span of 13 bases. The DNA of the CDR3 is TGCGCCAGCAGCAGCGGCAGGTCTACCTACGAGCAGTACTTC. Translating gives CASSSGRSTYEQYF.

The V and J genes are TRBV5-1 and TRBJ1-6; tentative D call: TRBD1 (5 bases). Germline CDR1 reads SGHRS; CDR2 reads YFSETQ. The V and J ends lost 2 bases and 10 bases respectively, with 16 bases between them. The CDR3 runs 15 residues. The CDR3 nucleotides are TGCGCCAGCAGCTTTGAAGACTCCCGGGGGTCACCCCTCCACTTT. This encodes CASSFEDSRGSPLHF. The full variable domain, with the rest looked up from reference TRBV5-1 and TRBJ1-6, is KAGVTQTPRYLIKTRGQQVTLSCSPISGHRSVSWYQQTPGQGLQFLFEYFSETQRNKGNFPGRFSGRQFSNSRSEMNVSTLELGDSALYLCASSFEDSRGSPLHFGNGTRLTVT.

V gene TRBV28 combines with J gene TRBJ1-6, with 10 bases lining up with TRBD1. Trimming removed 6 bases from V and 9 bases from J; junction bases left unmatched: 8. There are 15 residues in the CDR3. Germline CDR1 and CDR2: MDHEN and SYDVKM. CDR3 sequence (DNA): TGTGCCAGCAGAACCCCCCGGACAGGGGGTTCACCCCTCCACTTT. Translated: CASRTPRTGGSPLHF.

The genes are TRBV19 and TRBJ1-4; TRBD1 aligns across 8 bases. This CDR3 region has 15 residues. The germline gives CDR1 LNHDA, CDR2 SQIVND (reference sequence). V dropped 6 bases and J dropped 5; count of bases not matched to a gene: 8. CDR3 loop: CASSRAQGANEKLFF. CDR3 DNA: TGTGCCAGTAGCCGAGCCCAGGGGGCAAATGAAAAACTGTTTTTT.

A few counts support this clone. This chain links TRBV18 with TRBJ2-2; D not resolved. V was trimmed by 3 bases and J by 2 bases, leaving 13 bases between them. This CDR3 has 16 residues. Looked up from germline, CDR1 is KGHSH and CDR2 is LQKENI. The CDR3 loop reads CASSPKLAANTGELFF. DNA of the CDR3: TGTGCCAGCTCACCTAAGTTAGCCGCCAACACCGGGGAGCTGTTTTTT.

The chain recombines TRBV6-5 with TRBJ2-3, with TRBD2 identical over 9 bases. There are 14 residues in the CDR3. V was pared by 7 bases and J by 5 bases, with 7 bases of the junction left unmatched. Germline V gene data show CDR1 as MNHEY and CDR2 as SVGAGI. CDR3 sequence reads: CASMASGAKDTQYF. The CDR3 DNA follows: TGTGCCAGCATGGCTAGCGGGGCGAAAGATACGCAGTATTTT.

The chain uses TRBV5-5 and TRBJ2-1, with 7 bases fitting TRBD2. Germline V gene data show CDR1 as SGHKS and CDR2 as YYEKEE (reference sequence). The J segment lost 0 bases and the V segment lost 0 bases, leaving 0 bases of the junction unmatched. The CDR3 is made up of 15 amino acids. CDR3 amino acids: CASSLGGSSYNEQFF. CDR3 nucleotides: TGTGCCAGCAGCTTGGGCGGGAGCTCCTACAATGAGCAGTTCTTC.

This chain joins TRBV7-2 and TRBJ2-7; D is perhaps TRBD2 (5 bases). Looked up from germline, CDR1 is SGHTA and CDR2 is FQGNSA. The CDR3 has 13 amino acids. V lost 5 bases to trimming and J lost 4 bases, with 12 bases between them. Here the CDR3 reads CASSLSVGYEQYF. CDR3 DNA sequence: TGTGCCAGCAGCCTTAGCGTCGGTTACGAGCAGTACTTC.

The genes are TRBV7-2 and TRBJ1-1, with TRBD1 as a possible D gene (6 bases). Per germline, CDR1 SGHTA and CDR2 FQGNSA. Trimming removed 2 bases from V and 1 base from J, with 11 bases in between. This CDR3 comprises 15 residues. In nucleotides, the CDR3 is TGTGCCAGCAGCTTATATACAGGGACGAACACTGAAGCTTTCTTT. Residues: CASSLYTGTNTEAFF.

The chain is built from TRBV9 and TRBJ2-1; possible D gene TRBD2, 5 bases. V was shortened by 0 bases and J by 4 bases, with 11 bases between the two germline ends. The CDR3 sequence is 15 residues long. CDR1 and CDR2 from the germline V gene are SGDLS and YYNGEE. The CDR3 nucleotides are TGTGCCAGCAGCGTAGTGGGAGCCGGATACAATGAGCAGTTCTTC. Translated, it gives CASSVVGAGYNEQFF.

The chain joins TRBV11-1 to TRBJ2-1; a possible D gene is TRBD1 (6 bases). The V and J ends lost 0 bases and 5 bases respectively, with 14 bases between them. Germline V lookup: CDR1 SGHAT, CDR2 FQDESV (reference sequence). CDR3 size: 16 residues. The CDR3 DNA reads as TGTGCCAGCAGCTTAGCTACCGGGACAAGGGACAATGAGCAGTTCTTC. It is translated as CASSLATGTRDNEQFF.

V is TRBV5-1 and J is TRBJ1-6, with TRBD1 identical over 11 bases. V was clipped by 4 bases and J by 6 bases; unmatched bases: 3. Germline values: CDR1 SGHRS, CDR2 YFSETQ. This CDR3 contains 15 residues. The CDR3 protein is CASSMDRGLNSPLHF. CDR3 nucleotides: TGCGCCAGCAGCATGGACAGGGGGCTTAATTCACCCCTCCACTTT.

The chain is built from TRBV6-2 or TRBV6-3 and TRBJ1-2, with D perhaps matching TRBD1 (5 bases). The germline V gene has CDR1 MNHEY and CDR2 SVGEGT. Trimming stripped 2 bases from V and 4 bases from J, with 8 bases between. This CDR3 is 13 amino acids long. CDR3 coding DNA: TGTGCCAGCAGTTACATCCAGGGCTATGGCTACACCTTC. Its translation: CASSYIQGYGYTF.

The chain carries TRBV11-2 and TRBJ2-3; a weak D match, TRBD2 (5 bases). V lost 0 bases and J lost 1, with 23 bases in between. CDR1 and CDR2 (germline): SGHAT, FQNNGV. The CDR3 is 20 amino acids. In DNA form, the CDR3 reads TGTGCCAGCAGCTTAGATCCGGCTAGCCCACTGGCCTTTGGCACAGATACGCAGTATTTT. It is translated as CASSLDPASPLAFGTDTQYF.

V is TRBV7-2 and J is TRBJ1-5, with D unclear. This CDR3 region has 15 residues. The V and J ends lost 1 base and 6 bases respectively, with 13 bases between them. Germline-derived CDR1 and CDR2 are SGHTA and FQGNSA. CDR3 bases: TGTGCCAGCAGCTTAGTATCGGGATCGGGTCAGCCCCAGCATTTT. This encodes CASSLVSGSGQPQHF.

This chain connects TRBV4-3 to TRBJ1-6, with D perhaps matching TRBD1 (6 bases). The CDR3 is made up of 17 amino acids. Trimming removed 0 bases from V and 6 bases from J, with 15 bases in between. CDR1 is LGHNA and CDR2 is YSLEER in the germline V gene. The chain's CDR3 is CASSQDKAGASNSPLHF. As DNA, the CDR3 is TGCGCCAGCAGCCAAGACAAAGCGGGGGCTAGTAATTCACCCCTCCACTTT.